This T cell receptor beta chain was captured in a study of early T cells in non-severe SARS-CoV-2 infection. TCRdb processed the 5' RACE reads anew with MiXCR; each CDR3 protein has one entry. The sample has around 30,000 distinct CDR3 sequences; 9% are singletons. This clonotype came up a few times. The sequencing sample was made of whole blood. The sequence came from an adult who was a healthcare worker with PCR-confirmed SARS-CoV-2 infection or an uninfected control (not recorded which).

DNA for the CDR3: TGCAGTGCTAGAGCGATCCGGCGGGCTGAGCAGTTCTTC. It is translated as CSARAIRRAEQFF. The chain combines TRBV20-1 with TRBJ2-1, with a weak D call TRBD2 (5 bases). The CDR3 has 13 amino acids. Germline-derived CDR1 and CDR2 are DFQATT and SNEGSKA (reference sequence). V gave up 1 base and J gave up 9 bases, with 13 bases separating them.